This T cell receptor (beta chain) was profiled in a study of blood T cells in healthy people across ages. Together with a sample-barcoded 5' primer, a J-beta primer mix was included in a second PCR lasting about 7 to 12 cycles. Using its own MiXCR run on the 5' RACE reads, TCRdb lists one record per CDR3 protein. The sample has hundreds of thousands of distinct CDR3 sequences, around 32% seen once. PBMCs, at least 7 million per sample, were isolated. Comment on this clonotype: Antigen specificity is unknown.

CDR3 size: 17 residues. Study results and limitations: With donor CMV status unknown, expanded clonotype changes were possibly confounded. Roughly linear age-related decline in beta diversity appeared, significant by age about 40.

The chain links TRBV21-1 to TRBJ2-3; the D call TRBD2 from the table was never checked on the DNA. TRBV21-1 is a pseudogene segment. The sample comprised blood. This clonotype was sampled from a woman at least 80 years old in good health. The DNA for the CDR3 is TGTGCCAGCGGCAACGAGCGAGCAGGGCCGAATACAGATACGCAGTATTTT. It is translated as CASGNERAGPNTDTQYF.